The 3 T cell receptor beta chains below come from one sample, sequenced in a study of blood T cells in healthy people across ages. Using a J-beta primer mix together with a sample-barcoded 5' primer, a second PCR was run for 7 to 11 cycles. TCRdb re-analysed the 5' RACE reads in MiXCR, keeping a single row per CDR3 protein. This table holds 450,000 to 700,000 distinct CDR3 sequences, roughly 29% found once. The sample consisted of blood. The receptors stem from a woman between 65 and 79 years old in good health.

For this clonotype: A junction boundary mismatches the germline segment, possibly from a read error. The rearrangement joins TRBV7-2 to TRBJ2-3; 8 positions match TRBD1. Germline lookup yields CDR1 SGHTA and CDR2 FQGNSA. The CDR3 is 15 amino acids. This CDR3 is CASSIGQGYTDAQYF. CDR3 bases: TGTGCCAGCAGCATAGGACAGGGTTACACAGATGCGCAGTATTTT.

J is TRBJ1-3 and V is TRBV28, with D uncertain. Trimming shortened V by 5 bases and J by 4 bases, and 6 bases separated the two germline ends. This CDR3 is built from 12 residues. Germline V CDR1 and CDR2: MDHEN, SYDVKM. The CDR3 region has the DNA TGTGCCAGCAGTATAGCCGGAAACACCATATATTTT. Its translation: CASSIAGNTIYF.

The chain couples TRBV5-6 to TRBJ1-3, with 8 nucleotides matching TRBD1. This CDR3 has 14 amino acids. The V and J ends lost 0 bases and 7 bases, in that order; junction bases with no gene match: 3. Germline lookup yields CDR1 SGHDT and CDR2 YYEEEE. The CDR3 region is CASSLENRGNTIYF. DNA for the CDR3: TGTGCCAGCAGCTTGGAGAACAGGGGGAACACCATATATTTT.